This TCR beta chain was identified during a study of cytomegalovirus exposure and HLA in healthy donors. It was with 60 Vbeta and 13 Jbeta primers that the PCR ran. Libraries were prepared by immunoSEQ multiplex PCR; TCRdb keeps only in-frame clonotypes and omits some of them. The profile shows some 140,000 clones, roughly 77% of them singletons. Unrecorded immune exposures were likely, despite nominal health at sampling. Notes on the study in general: Immune exposure data for these donors was limited to CMV serostatus. In an earlier analysis, in roughly 600 donors, most V segments appeared productive either ~87% or ~30% of the time. The authors later found HLA-associated TCR beta chains more clonally expanded than equally common others.

A word on this clone: The antigen remains unidentified.

Per germline, CDR1 DFQATT and CDR2 SNEGSKA (reference sequence). The CDR3 is 10 residues long. The chain has TRBV20-1 and TRBJ2-7; 11 positions agree with TRBD2. Sequenced input: PBMCs. The receptor was derived from a man aged 30-40 years in good health and CMV-seropositive. CDR3 protein: CGTSGSEQYF. DNA for the CDR3: TGCGGGACTAGCGGCTCCGAGCAGTACTTC.